Following are 20 T cell receptor beta chains from one sample sequenced in a study of blood T cell repertoires in COVID-19. Clones were read by immunoSEQ multiplex PCR, and TCRdb kept only the in-frame ones, dropping some. This table has 200,000 to 300,000 clones, roughly 88% appearing once. Material: peripheral blood. The receptors originated from a man between 40 and 49 years old who had recovered from COVID-19.

The chain has TRBV5-4 and TRBJ2-7; TRBD2 might be the D (6 bases). Germline V gives CDR1 SGHNT, CDR2 YYREEE (reference sequence). The V end lost 4 bases, the J end lost 4 bases, and 18 bases lay between the germline ends. CDR3 length equals 15 residues. The CDR3, as DNA: TGTGCCAGCAGCGGGGGGACCACATCATGGTACGAGCAGTACTTC. This gives the protein CASSGGTTSWYEQYF. Full variable domain (outside the CDR3, taken from reference TRBV5-4 and TRBJ2-7): ETGVTQSPTHLIKTRGQQVTLRCSSQSGHNTVSWYQQALGQGPQFIFQYYREEENGRGNFPPRFSGLQFPNYSSELNVNALELDDSALYLCASSGGTTSWYEQYFGPGTRLTVT.

The CDR3 DNA reads TGTGCCAGTAAGGGACAGACGAGCTCCTACAATGAGCAGTTCTTC. This sequence encodes CASKGQTSSYNEQFF. The V and J genes are TRBV19 and TRBJ2-1; 7 nucleotides match TRBD1. This CDR3 region has 15 residues. In germline, CDR1 is LNHDA, CDR2 SQIVND (reference sequence). The V gene end was trimmed by 7 bases and the J gene end by 0 bases; junction bases not matched to a gene: 6.

The chain employs TRBV2 and TRBJ1-5, with 8 bases aligning to TRBD1. The germline V gene encodes CDR1 SNHLY and CDR2 FYNNEI. Trimming cost V 2 bases and J 4 bases; bases outside gene matches: 1. The CDR3 sequence is 14 residues long. The CDR3 coding sequence is TGTGCCAGCAGTGAAAGGACAGGGAATCAGCCCCAGCATTTT. Its translation is CASSERTGNQPQHF. The full variable domain, in which reference TRBV2 and TRBJ1-5 provide the parts outside the CDR3, is EPEVTQTPSHQVTQMGQEVILRCVPISNHLYFYWYRQILGQKVEFLVSFYNNEISEKSEIFDDQFSVERPDGSNFTLKIRSTKLEDSAMYFCASSERTGNQPQHFGDGTRLSIL.

The chain couples TRBV7-9 to TRBJ2-5; 7 positions agree with TRBD2. The CDR3 has 18 residues. Trimming at V came to 4 bases and at J to 5 bases, leaving 19 bases not matched to a gene. Germline V lookup: CDR1 SEHNR, CDR2 FQNEAQ (reference sequence). The DNA of the CDR3 is TGTGCCAGCAGCTGGGGAGGGTCTCTCACTAGCTTGGCGGAGACCCAGTACTTC. Translated, it gives CASSWGGSLTSLAETQYF.

V usage is TRBV7-9 and J usage is TRBJ1-6, with TRBD1 as a possible D gene (5 bases). CDR1 and CDR2 from the germline V gene are SEHNR and FQNEAQ (reference sequence). Deletions cut 6 bases from V and 10 bases from J, with 13 bases between. The CDR3 sequence is 13 residues long. The CDR3 nucleotides read TGTGCCAGCAGACCCGACAGTTACTCACCCCTCCACTTT. Amino acids: CASRPDSYSPLHF.

The CDR3 sequence is CATWTGEGEGYTF. The CDR3 bases are TGTGCCACCTGGACAGGGGAAGGCGAGGGCTACACCTTC. This chain links TRBV27 with TRBJ1-2, with 9 bases lining up with TRBD1. The CDR3 is made up of 13 amino acids. Germline V CDR1 and CDR2: MNHEY, SMNVEV (reference sequence). The V and J ends lost 10 bases and 8 bases, in that order; junction bases with no gene match: 11.

This sequence joins TRBV6-2 or TRBV6-3 and TRBJ1-1; D is unclear. Germline CDR1 is MNHEY and CDR2 is SVGEGT. The germline V and J ends were trimmed by 4 bases and 1 base, with 7 bases remaining between them. This CDR3 contains 13 residues. The CDR3 bases are TGTGCCAGCAGTTTCCACACGAACACTGAAGCTTTCTTT. It is translated as CASSFHTNTEAFF.

V usage is TRBV21-1 and J usage is TRBJ2-1; the D call TRBD2 from the table was never checked on the DNA. TRBV21-1 is designated a pseudogene. This CDR3 is 17 amino acids long. CDR3 residues: CASSKGVAGGPYNEQFF. Written as DNA, the CDR3 is TGTGCCAGCAGCAAGGGGGTAGCGGGGGGCCCTTACAATGAGCAGTTCTTC.

The chain recombines TRBV5-1 with TRBJ2-5; D is possibly TRBD2 (5 bases). The CDR3 covers 13 residues. Germline CDR1 reads SGHRS; CDR2 reads YFSETQ. Trimming took off 0 bases at V and 5 bases at J, with 8 bases between the two ends. CDR3 bases: TGCGCCAGCAGCTTGGGGGGAGTTGAGACCCAGTACTTC. Protein sequence: CASSLGGVETQYF.

The gene calls are TRBV6-5 and TRBJ2-1, with a possible D match to TRBD1 (6 bases). Trimming removed 7 bases at V and 2 bases at J, with 9 bases between. Per the germline V gene, CDR1 is MNHEY and CDR2 is SVGAGI. The CDR3 is made up of 13 amino acids. The CDR3 sequence: CASTGQAYNEQFF. CDR3 bases: TGTGCCAGCACGGGACAAGCCTACAATGAGCAGTTCTTC.

This rearrangement joins TRBV30 to TRBJ1-3, with a possible D match to TRBD1 (6 bases). Germline V gene sequence: CDR1 GTSNPN, CDR2 SVGIG (reference sequence). The germline V and J ends were trimmed by 2 bases and 4 bases, with 15 bases remaining between them. The CDR3 is made up of 15 amino acids. CDR3 loop: CAWSPTGTPGNTIYF. CDR3 sequence (DNA): TGTGCCTGGAGTCCTACCGGGACACCGGGAAACACCATATATTTT.

The genes are TRBV10-3 and TRBJ2-7; the match to TRBD1 covers 9 bases. Trimming took 4 bases from V and 3 from J; bases not matched to a gene: 7. The germline V gene encodes CDR1 ENHRY and CDR2 SYGVKD. This CDR3 contains 15 residues. CDR3 amino acids: CAISGQQGADYEQYF. CDR3 sequence (DNA): TGTGCCATCAGTGGGCAACAGGGGGCGGACTACGAGCAGTACTTC.

The J gene is TRBJ1-3, the V gene TRBV19, with 10 bases that match TRBD1. Germline CDR1 LNHDA, CDR2 SQIVND (reference sequence). The CDR3 has 14 amino acids. Trimming took 7 bases from V and 2 from J; bases not matched to a gene: 2. The CDR3: CASKTGGAGNTIYF. CDR3 DNA sequence: TGTGCCAGTAAGACAGGGGGCGCTGGAAACACCATATATTTT.

The rearrangement uses TRBV30 and TRBJ1-2; TRBD1 might be the D (5 bases). The CDR3 loop spans 13 amino acids. Germline V CDR1 and CDR2: GTSNPN, SVGIG (reference sequence). Trimming cost V 2 bases and J 3 bases, with 10 bases left between them. The CDR3 DNA reads as TGTGCCTGGAGTTATGGGGCCGACTATGGCTACACCTTC. As protein: CAWSYGADYGYTF.

This clone is a singleton in its sample. This chain connects TRBV7-9 to TRBJ1-2, with 7 bases fitting TRBD1. The CDR3 covers 13 residues. Germline loops: CDR1 SEHNR, CDR2 FQNEAQ (reference sequence). V trimming: 5 bases; J trimming: 4 bases; junction bases outside the gene matches: 4. CDR3 amino acids: CASSIRDSYGYTF. The CDR3 region has the DNA TGTGCCAGCAGCATCCGGGACAGCTATGGCTACACCTTC.

V usage is TRBV11-2 and J usage is TRBJ2-7, with D maybe TRBD1 (5 bases). Germline lookup yields CDR1 SGHAT and CDR2 FQNNGV. There are 14 residues in the CDR3. V was pared by 4 bases and J by 2 bases, with 12 bases between. The CDR3, as DNA: TGTGCCAGCAGCTCCTTGGACATGACCTACGAGCAGTACTTC. Its protein product is CASSSLDMTYEQYF. Complete variable domain (other parts from reference TRBV11-2 and TRBJ2-7): EAGVAQSPRYKIIEKRQSVAFWCNPISGHATLYWYQQILGQGPKLLIQFQNNGVVDDSQLPKDRFSAERLKGVDSTLKIQPAKLEDSAVYLCASSSLDMTYEQYFGPGTRLTVT.

This chain links TRBV27 with TRBJ1-2; D is perhaps TRBD1 (5 bases). With 6 bases removed from V and 6 bases from J, the gap between germline ends came to 14 bases. CDR1 is MNHEY and CDR2 is SMNVEV in the germline V gene (reference sequence). The CDR3 is 13 residues long. The CDR3 nucleotides are TGTGCCAGCAGCTTCCTAGGAGGGGATGGCTACACCTTC. Protein product: CASSFLGGDGYTF.

This chain uses TRBV11-2 with TRBJ2-1; D possibly corresponds to TRBD1 (6 bases). This CDR3 has 19 amino acids. Germline V lookup: CDR1 SGHAT, CDR2 FQNNGV. V was trimmed by 0 bases and J by 4 bases, leaving 22 bases between them. Here the CDR3 reads CASSLEGGDVGSRYNEQFF. The CDR3 nucleotides read TGTGCCAGCAGCTTAGAAGGGGGTGACGTGGGTAGTAGGTACAATGAGCAGTTCTTC.

For the CDR3, the DNA is TGTGCCAGCAGCCGAACCCCCGGTGAGGGCTATGGCTACACCTTC. Translation: CASSRTPGEGYGYTF. This chain links TRBV9 with TRBJ1-2; no definite D call. Germline CDR1 SGDLS, CDR2 YYNGEE. The CDR3 has 15 residues. The V and J ends lost 4 bases and 4 bases respectively, with 17 bases between them.

The V and J genes are TRBV7-6 and TRBJ2-7; unclear D gene. V was clipped by 0 bases and J by 6 bases, with 9 bases between them. Germline assignment: CDR1 SGHVS and CDR2 FNYEAQ. The CDR3 contains 13 residues. The CDR3 DNA is TGTGCCAGCAGCTTAGCGCTTGGCAGCGAGCAGTACTTC. This encodes CASSLALGSEQYF. Looking up the rest from reference TRBV7-6 and TRBJ2-7 gives the full variable domain: GAGVSQSPRYKVTKRGQDVALRCDPISGHVSLYWYRQALGQGPEFLTYFNYEAQQDKSGLPNDRFSAERPEGSISTLTIQRTEQRDSAMYRCASSLALGSEQYFGPGTRLTVT.